One sample yielded the 20 T cell receptor beta chains listed below, sequenced in a study of cytomegalovirus exposure and HLA in healthy donors (dated by TCRdb to between 2016 and 2019). Library method: the immunoSEQ multiplex PCR assay. A mixture of 60 forward primers for TCR Vbeta segments and 13 reverse primers for TCR Jbeta segments was used in the multiplex PCR. As stored in TCRdb, this immuneACCESS dataset retains in-frame rearrangements with V and J assigned. A fraction of the clones does not appear; measured against another copy, unresolved V genes explain less than half of the discrepancy, and the remainder lacks a known reason. This sample gives approximately 220,000 clones in total; over 75% of them show up just once. Of the sample, less than 2% falls within the top ten clones. The sequenced sample consisted of PBMCs. These receptor sequences come from a male donor in good health and CMV-seronegative.

V usage is TRBV6-6 and J usage is TRBJ2-1; the match to TRBD2 covers 14 bases. The V and J ends lost 6 bases and 6 bases, in that order; junction bases with no gene match: 7. The CDR3 consists of 16 residues. The V gene's germline CDR1 is MNHNY and CDR2 SVGAGI (reference sequence). CDR3 sequence (DNA): TGTGCCAGCAGGTACCCGGGACTAGCGGGAGTCAATGAGCAGTTCTTC. It translates to CASRYPGLAGVNEQFF.

This chain uses TRBV2 with TRBJ2-1; TRBD2 matches 11 bases. The J segment lost 6 bases and the V segment lost 6 bases, leaving 16 bases of the junction unmatched. Germline assignment: CDR1 SNHLY and CDR2 FYNNEI. The length of the CDR3 is 18 residues. The CDR3 sequence: CASRPTPSTSGSFNEQFF. The CDR3 DNA follows: TGTGCCAGCAGACCTACACCTTCTACTAGCGGGAGTTTCAATGAGCAGTTCTTC.

The CDR3 region is CSVRTGAKNIQYF. CDR3 DNA sequence: TGCAGCGTTCGTACGGGAGCCAAAAACATTCAGTACTTC. The chain has TRBV29-1 and TRBJ2-4; unclear D gene. There are 13 residues in the CDR3. CDR1 SQVTM and CDR2 ANQGSEA come from the germline V gene. Trimming took 5 bases from V and 0 from J, leaving 8 bases between them.

V gene TRBV28 combines with J gene TRBJ2-7, with TRBD2 identical over 13 bases. The CDR3 loop spans 15 amino acids. Trimming at V came to 3 bases and at J to 3 bases, leaving 2 bases not matched to a gene. The V gene's germline CDR1 is MDHEN and CDR2 SYDVKM. CDR3: CASSLGTSGNYEQYF. CDR3 in DNA: TGTGCCAGCAGTTTGGGGACTAGCGGGAACTACGAGCAGTACTTC.

The rearrangement joins TRBV29-1 to TRBJ1-2, with D possibly being TRBD1 (5 bases). The CDR3 has 12 residues. Germline CDR1 SQVTM, CDR2 ANQGSEA. V lost 2 bases and J lost 8, with 12 bases in between. CDR3 nucleotides: TGCAGCGTTGAACCCAGGGTGGGGGGCTACACCTTC. It specifies CSVEPRVGGYTF.

The chain joins TRBV30 to TRBJ1-2, with D unclear. Germline V gene sequence: CDR1 GTSNPN, CDR2 SVGIG (reference sequence). The CDR3 extends over 13 amino acids. Deletions cut 1 base from V and 6 bases from J, with 12 bases between. This CDR3 is CAWSELGEDGYTF. The CDR3 bases are TGTGCCTGGAGTGAACTAGGTGAGGATGGCTACACCTTC.

The table lists this clone with a count of one. V usage is TRBV19 and J usage is TRBJ2-1; the D gene is possibly TRBD2 (6 bases). In germline, CDR1 is LNHDA, CDR2 SQIVND (reference sequence). The V gene lost 3 bases and the J gene lost 0 bases, with 9 bases spanning the gap. This CDR3 is 15 amino acids long. For the CDR3, the DNA is TGTGCCAGTAGTATCGCCGGGAGCTCCTACAATGAGCAGTTCTTC. Encoded protein: CASSIAGSSYNEQFF. The whole variable domain, remainder taken from reference TRBV19 and TRBJ2-1, is DGGITQSPKYLFRKEGQNVTLSCEQNLNHDAMYWYRQDPGQGLRLIYYSQIVNDFQKGDIAEGYSVSREKKESFPLTVTSAQKNPTAFYLCASSIAGSSYNEQFFGPGTRLTVL.

V and J are TRBV6-1 and TRBJ1-3; 9 bases map to TRBD1. The V and J ends lost 4 bases and 0 bases, in that order; junction bases with no gene match: 4. This CDR3 region has 16 residues. CDR1 is MNHNS and CDR2 is SASEGT in the germline V gene. Here the CDR3 DNA reads TGTGCCAGCAGTGTACAGGGGGCTAACTCTGGAAACACCATATATTTT. Encoded protein: CASSVQGANSGNTIYF.

The chain combines TRBV2 with TRBJ2-1, with D tentatively TRBD2 (6 bases). Germline-derived CDR1 and CDR2 are SNHLY and FYNNEI. The length of the CDR3 is 15 residues. The V end lost 6 bases, the J end lost 2 bases, and 14 bases lay between the germline ends. CDR3 sequence reads: CASRAGTVTYNEQFF. As DNA, the CDR3 is TGTGCCAGCAGGGCCGGGACTGTCACCTACAATGAGCAGTTCTTC.

The chain has TRBV5-1 and TRBJ2-7; 9 positions match TRBD2. The CDR3 is 15 residues long. Unmatched junction bases numbered 8, after V lost 4 bases and J lost 3 bases. Germline V gene data show CDR1 as SGHRS and CDR2 as YFSETQ. The CDR3 DNA reads as TGCGCCAGCAGCGAGGAAGGGACTAGCTACTACGAGCAGTACTTC. This encodes CASSEEGTSYYEQYF.

A single count supports this clone. The V and J genes are TRBV7-2 and TRBJ2-7; possibly TRBD2 for D (5 bases). Germline values: CDR1 SGHTA, CDR2 FQGNSA. The CDR3 runs to 14 residues. Trimming removed 3 bases at V and 0 bases at J, with 9 bases between. The CDR3 here is CASSLWRNSYEQYF. CDR3 DNA: TGTGCCAGCAGCTTGTGGAGGAACTCCTACGAGCAGTACTTC.

This chain connects TRBV9 to TRBJ2-1, with TRBD1 matching 8 bases. The trim removed 4 bases at V and 0 bases at J, leaving 6 bases unmatched. Germline V gives CDR1 SGDLS, CDR2 YYNGEE. The CDR3 extends over 16 amino acids. The CDR3 is CASSQTGTGSYNEQFF. The CDR3 bases are TGTGCCAGCAGCCAGACCGGGACAGGCTCCTACAATGAGCAGTTCTTC.

CDR3 residues: CASSLSSVHYEQYF. DNA of the CDR3: TGTGCCAGCAGTTTATCCTCGGTCCACTACGAGCAGTACTTC. The chain combines TRBV28 with TRBJ2-7; D gene unclear. CDR3 length: 14 residues. V dropped 1 base and J dropped 3 bases, with 10 bases sitting between them. Germline lookup yields CDR1 MDHEN and CDR2 SYDVKM.

V is TRBV12-5 and J is TRBJ2-7, with D possibly being TRBD2 (5 bases). Trimming took off 3 bases at V and 4 bases at J, with 13 bases between the two ends. This CDR3 spans 14 amino acids. Germline V lookup: CDR1 LGHNT, CDR2 FRNRAP. CDR3 nucleotide sequence: TGTGCTAGTGGTTTCAGAGGGATTCGGTACGAGCAGTACTTC. It specifies CASGFRGIRYEQYF. Based on the CDR3 plus reference TRBV12-5 and TRBJ2-7, the full variable domain is DARVTQTPRHKVTEMGQEVTMRCQPILGHNTVFWYRQTMMQGLELLAYFRNRAPLDDSGMPKDRFSAEMPDATLATLKIQPSEPRDSAVYFCASGFRGIRYEQYFGPGTRLTVT.

The chain recombines TRBV28 with TRBJ2-7; 11 bases match TRBD2. The CDR3 extends over 15 amino acids. In germline, CDR1 is MDHEN, CDR2 SYDVKM. J lost 0 bases, V lost 6 bases, and 4 bases had no gene match. Written as DNA, the CDR3 is TGTGCCAGCAGCTCTCTAGCGGGGGGCTCCTACGAGCAGTACTTC. The encoded protein is CASSSLAGGSYEQYF.

This clone came up a few times. The CDR3 DNA follows: TGTGCCACCAGCAGGACTGGACTAGCGGTGCCCCAAGAGACCCAGTACTTC. It is translated as CATSRTGLAVPQETQYF. The V gene is TRBV15, the J gene TRBJ2-5, with TRBD2 identical over 10 bases. This CDR3 has 17 amino acids. V was clipped by 3 bases and J by 1 base; unmatched bases: 8. Per the germline V gene, CDR1 is LNHNV and CDR2 is YYDKDF (reference sequence).

CDR3 protein: CASSPDRSGLYGYTF. Here the CDR3 DNA reads TGTGCCAGCAGCCCTGACAGGAGCGGCCTCTATGGCTACACCTTC. This chain connects TRBV2 to TRBJ1-2, with a possible D match to TRBD1 (6 bases). Germline V gene lookup returns CDR1 SNHLY and CDR2 FYNNEI. CDR3 length equals 15 residues. Trimming cost V 6 bases and J 4 bases, with 18 bases left between them.

This clone was seen more than once but under ten times. The chain recombines TRBV5-1 with TRBJ2-1; TRBD2 aligns across 9 bases. CDR3 length equals 15 residues. Looked up from germline, CDR1 is SGHRS and CDR2 is YFSETQ. Trimming cost V 4 bases and J 7 bases; bases outside gene matches: 9. The CDR3 DNA reads TGCGCCAGCAGCACACTTAGCGGGGGCTCTAATGAGCAGTTCTTC. Its translation: CASSTLSGGSNEQFF.

The chain couples TRBV5-4 to TRBJ2-1, with 13 bases identical to TRBD2. Germline values: CDR1 SGHNT, CDR2 YYREEE (reference sequence). The CDR3 is made up of 17 amino acids. J was trimmed by 4 bases and V by 3 bases; bases with no gene match: 7. The CDR3 sequence is CASSSRLAGGLYNEQFF. DNA of the CDR3: TGTGCCAGCAGCTCACGACTAGCGGGGGGACTTTACAATGAGCAGTTCTTC.

This chain joins TRBV7-9 and TRBJ2-6; 10 bases fit TRBD1. Germline lookup yields CDR1 SEHNR and CDR2 FQNEAQ (reference sequence). Unmatched junction bases numbered 2, after V lost 4 bases and J lost 8 bases. The CDR3 totals 14 residues. CDR3 loop: CASSWDRGTNVLTF. The CDR3 DNA reads TGTGCCAGCAGCTGGGACAGGGGAACCAACGTCCTGACTTTC.